This TCR beta chain derives from a study of blood T cell repertoires in COVID-19. The protocol was immunoSEQ multiplex PCR, while the TCRdb copy is restricted to in-frame clones and leaves out a portion. Of about 140,000 clones in the sample, under 85% were seen once. A PCR-confirmed or clinician-diagnosed COVID-19 case had contacted exposed participants within 2 weeks of entry. Per germline, CDR1 SNHLY and CDR2 FYNNEI. V was shortened by 6 bases and J by 5 bases, with 26 bases between the two germline ends. CDR3 length: 17 amino acids. V usage is TRBV2 and J usage is TRBJ2-7, with D possibly being TRBD2 (7 bases). This sequence originates from a young woman who had been exposed to COVID-19. The specimen was PBMCs or T cells enriched from blood (not recorded which). The DNA of the CDR3 is TGTGCCAGCAGCGCAAAAATTTGGGGGGGCTACGGCCACGAGCAGTACTTC. Translation gives CASSAKIWGGYGHEQYF.